This section outlines one T cell receptor beta chain sequence together with its context. The data belong to a study of blood T cell repertoires in COVID-19. Overall study context: PBMCs, B-cell-depleted T cells, or T cells provided the cDNA or gDNA that made up the material.

Source study methods: Nucleated cell counts were estimated from reference gene primer amplification. Some clones are missing from TCRdb's copy, which holds only in-frame ones; the method was immunoSEQ multiplex PCR. The V and J calls and clone size were taken over from that table, and D and trimming were inferred from the DNA. Among tens of thousands of clones listed, over 75% were seen once. The V end lost 2 bases, the J end lost 4 bases, and 8 bases lay between the germline ends. CDR3 length: 12 amino acids. Germline CDR1 and CDR2: GTSNPN and SVGIG (reference sequence). The sequence derives from a human donor with active COVID-19. The donor label of this sample is uncertain. The sequenced sample consisted of peripheral blood. This chain links TRBV30 with TRBJ1-2; D remains ambiguous. In DNA form, the CDR3 reads TGTGCCTGGAGTCCCCCGGGCTATGGCTACACCTTC. As protein: CAWSPPGYGYTF.